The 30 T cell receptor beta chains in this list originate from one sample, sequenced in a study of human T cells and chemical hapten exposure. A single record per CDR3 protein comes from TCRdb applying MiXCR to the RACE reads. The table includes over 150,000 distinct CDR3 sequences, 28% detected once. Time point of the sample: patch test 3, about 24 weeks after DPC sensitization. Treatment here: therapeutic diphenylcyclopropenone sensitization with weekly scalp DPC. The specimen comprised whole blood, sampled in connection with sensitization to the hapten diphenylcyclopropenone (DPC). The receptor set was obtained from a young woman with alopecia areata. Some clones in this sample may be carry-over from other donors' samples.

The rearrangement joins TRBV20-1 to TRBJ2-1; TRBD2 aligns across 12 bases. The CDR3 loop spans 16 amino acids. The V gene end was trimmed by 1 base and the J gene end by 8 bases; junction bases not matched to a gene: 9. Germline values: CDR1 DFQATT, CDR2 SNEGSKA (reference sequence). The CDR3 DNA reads TGCAGTGCTAGAGGCCTAGCGGGAGGGCCACTCGATGAGCAGTTCTTC. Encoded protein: CSARGLAGGPLDEQFF.

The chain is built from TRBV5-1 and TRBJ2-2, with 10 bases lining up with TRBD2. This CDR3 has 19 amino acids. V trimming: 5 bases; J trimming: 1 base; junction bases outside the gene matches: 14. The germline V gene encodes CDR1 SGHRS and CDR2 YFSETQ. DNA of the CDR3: TGCGCCAGCAGGGGGCAAGAGCTACGGACTAGCGGGAACACCGGGGAGCTGTTTTTT. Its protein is CASRGQELRTSGNTGELFF.

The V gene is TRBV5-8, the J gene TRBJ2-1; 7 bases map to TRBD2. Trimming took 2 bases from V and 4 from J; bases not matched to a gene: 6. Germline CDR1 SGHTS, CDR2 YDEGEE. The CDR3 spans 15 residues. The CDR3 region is CASSLGSGFYNEQFF. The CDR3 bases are TGTGCCAGCAGCTTAGGTAGCGGGTTTTACAATGAGCAGTTCTTC.

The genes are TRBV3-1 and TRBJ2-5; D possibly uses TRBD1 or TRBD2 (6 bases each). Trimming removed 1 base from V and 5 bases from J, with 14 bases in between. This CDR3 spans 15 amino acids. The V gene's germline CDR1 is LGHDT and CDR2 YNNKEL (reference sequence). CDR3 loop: CASSQVGGRIETQYF. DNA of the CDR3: TGTGCCAGCAGCCAAGTCGGGGGCCGCATCGAGACCCAGTACTTC.

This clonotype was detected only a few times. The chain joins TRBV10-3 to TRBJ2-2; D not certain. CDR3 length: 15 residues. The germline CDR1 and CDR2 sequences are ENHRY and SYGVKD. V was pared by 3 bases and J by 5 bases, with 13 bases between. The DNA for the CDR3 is TGTGCCATCAGTGATAGATTGGCAGAAACCGGGGAGCTGTTTTTT. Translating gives CAISDRLAETGELFF.

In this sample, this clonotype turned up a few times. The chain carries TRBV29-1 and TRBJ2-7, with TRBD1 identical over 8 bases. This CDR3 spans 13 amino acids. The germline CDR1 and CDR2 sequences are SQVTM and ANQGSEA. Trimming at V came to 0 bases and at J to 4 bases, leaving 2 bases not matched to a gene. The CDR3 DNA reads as TGCAGCGTTGAAGAAGGGGACAGGTACGAGCAGTACTTC. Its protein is CSVEEGDRYEQYF.

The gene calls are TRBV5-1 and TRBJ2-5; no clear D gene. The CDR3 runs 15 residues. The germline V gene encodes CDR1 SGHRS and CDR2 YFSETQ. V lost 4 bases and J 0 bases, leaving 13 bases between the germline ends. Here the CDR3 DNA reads TGCGCCAGCAGCGATCTAATACTCGACCAAGAGACCCAGTACTTC. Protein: CASSDLILDQETQYF.

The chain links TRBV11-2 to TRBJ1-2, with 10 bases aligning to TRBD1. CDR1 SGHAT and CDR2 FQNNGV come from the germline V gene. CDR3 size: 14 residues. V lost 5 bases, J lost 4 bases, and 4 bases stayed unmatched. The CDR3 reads CASSPDRGFYGYTF. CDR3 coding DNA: TGTGCCAGCAGCCCGGACAGGGGGTTCTATGGCTACACCTTC.

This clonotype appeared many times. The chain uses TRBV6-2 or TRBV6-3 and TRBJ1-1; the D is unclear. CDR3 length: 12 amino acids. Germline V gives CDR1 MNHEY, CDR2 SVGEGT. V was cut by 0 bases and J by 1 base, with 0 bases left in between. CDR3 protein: CASSYSNTEAFF. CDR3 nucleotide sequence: TGTGCCAGCAGTTACTCGAACACTGAAGCTTTCTTT.

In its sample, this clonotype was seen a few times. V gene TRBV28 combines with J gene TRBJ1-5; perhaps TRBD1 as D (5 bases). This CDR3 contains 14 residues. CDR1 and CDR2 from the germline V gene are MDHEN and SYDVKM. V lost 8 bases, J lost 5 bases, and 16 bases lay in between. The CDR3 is CASEGAGRDQPQHF. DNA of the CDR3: TGTGCCAGCGAAGGGGCGGGCCGTGATCAGCCCCAGCATTTT.

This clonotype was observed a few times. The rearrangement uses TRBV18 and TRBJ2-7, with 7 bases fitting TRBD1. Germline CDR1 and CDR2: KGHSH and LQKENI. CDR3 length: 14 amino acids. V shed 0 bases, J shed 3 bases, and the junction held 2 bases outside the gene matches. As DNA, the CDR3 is TGTGCCAGCTCACCACCGGGACAGAACTACGAGCAGTACTTC. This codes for CASSPPGQNYEQYF.

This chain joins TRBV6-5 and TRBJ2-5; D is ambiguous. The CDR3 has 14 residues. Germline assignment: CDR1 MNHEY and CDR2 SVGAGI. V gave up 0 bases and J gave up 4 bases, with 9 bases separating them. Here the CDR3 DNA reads TGTGCCAGCAGTTACTCTCCATCGGTAGAGACCCAGTACTTC. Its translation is CASSYSPSVETQYF.

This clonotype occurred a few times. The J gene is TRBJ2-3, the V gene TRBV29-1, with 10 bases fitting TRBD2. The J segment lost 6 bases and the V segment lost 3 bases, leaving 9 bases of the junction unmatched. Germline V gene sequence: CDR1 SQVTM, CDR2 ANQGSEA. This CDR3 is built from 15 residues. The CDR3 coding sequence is TGCAGCGTTGACCTATCTAGCGGGAGAGGGGATACGCAGTATTTT. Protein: CSVDLSSGRGDTQYF.

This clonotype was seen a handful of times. CDR3 DNA: TGTGCCAGTCATAGCGGGGCCCCCTACGAGCAGTACTTC. It yields the protein CASHSGAPYEQYF. This chain connects TRBV7-2 to TRBJ2-7; 8 bases line up with TRBD2. This CDR3 has 13 amino acids. Germline assignment: CDR1 SGHTA and CDR2 FQGNSA. Unmatched junction bases numbered 6, after V lost 9 bases and J lost 2 bases.

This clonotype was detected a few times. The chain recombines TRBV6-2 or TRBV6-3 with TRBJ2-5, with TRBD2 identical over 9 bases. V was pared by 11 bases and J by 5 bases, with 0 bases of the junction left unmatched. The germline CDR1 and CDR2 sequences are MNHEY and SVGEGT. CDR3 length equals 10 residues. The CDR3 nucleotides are TGTGCCGCGGGAGGGGAGACCCAGTACTTC. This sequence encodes CAAGGETQYF.

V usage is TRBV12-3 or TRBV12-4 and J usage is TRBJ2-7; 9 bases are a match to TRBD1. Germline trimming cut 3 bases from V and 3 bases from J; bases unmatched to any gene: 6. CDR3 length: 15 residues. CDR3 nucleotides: TGTGCCAGCAGTTTCGGGGACAGGGCCATCTACGAGCAGTACTTC. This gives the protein CASSFGDRAIYEQYF.

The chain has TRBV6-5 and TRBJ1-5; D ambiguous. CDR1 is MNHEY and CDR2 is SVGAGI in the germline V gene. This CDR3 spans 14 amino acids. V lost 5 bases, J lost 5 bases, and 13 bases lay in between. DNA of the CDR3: TGTGCCAGCAGTCTTTCGGTCTGGGATCAGCCCCAGCATTTT. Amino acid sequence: CASSLSVWDQPQHF.

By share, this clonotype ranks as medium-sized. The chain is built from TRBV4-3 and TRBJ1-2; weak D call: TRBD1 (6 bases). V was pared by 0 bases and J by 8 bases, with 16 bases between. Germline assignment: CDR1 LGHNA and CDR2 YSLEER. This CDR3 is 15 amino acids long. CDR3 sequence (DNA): TGCGCCAGCAGCCAAGATGGGGGCTCCTCGTCAGGCTACACCTTC. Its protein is CASSQDGGSSSGYTF.

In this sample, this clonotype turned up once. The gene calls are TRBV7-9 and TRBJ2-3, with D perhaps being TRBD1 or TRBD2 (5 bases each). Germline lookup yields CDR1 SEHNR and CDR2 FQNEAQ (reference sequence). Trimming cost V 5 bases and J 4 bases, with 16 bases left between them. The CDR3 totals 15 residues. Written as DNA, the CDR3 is TGTGCCAGCAGCCCCCGGGACCCGCTTGCAGATACGCAGTATTTT. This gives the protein CASSPRDPLADTQYF.

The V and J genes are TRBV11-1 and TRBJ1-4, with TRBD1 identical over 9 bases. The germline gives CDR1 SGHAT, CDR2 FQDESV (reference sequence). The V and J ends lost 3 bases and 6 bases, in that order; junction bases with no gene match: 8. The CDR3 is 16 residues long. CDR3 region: CASSFQPGQGDEKLFF. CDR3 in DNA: TGTGCCAGCAGCTTCCAACCGGGACAGGGTGATGAAAAACTGTTTTTT.

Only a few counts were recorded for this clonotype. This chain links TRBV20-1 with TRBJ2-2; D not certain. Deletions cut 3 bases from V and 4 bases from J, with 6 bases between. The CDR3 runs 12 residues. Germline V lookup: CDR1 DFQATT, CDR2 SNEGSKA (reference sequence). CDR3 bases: TGCAGTGCTAGTAGATCCACCGGGGAGCTGTTTTTT. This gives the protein CSASRSTGELFF.

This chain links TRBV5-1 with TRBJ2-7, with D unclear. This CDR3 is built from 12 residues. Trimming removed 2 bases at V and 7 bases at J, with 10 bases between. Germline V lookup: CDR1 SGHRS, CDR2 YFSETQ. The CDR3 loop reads CASSFSGVEQYF. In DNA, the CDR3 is TGCGCCAGCAGCTTTTCAGGCGTAGAGCAGTACTTC.

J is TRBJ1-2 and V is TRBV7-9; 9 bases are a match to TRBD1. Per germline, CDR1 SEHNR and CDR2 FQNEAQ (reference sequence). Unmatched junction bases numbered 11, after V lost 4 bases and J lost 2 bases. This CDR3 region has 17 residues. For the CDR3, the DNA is TGTGCCAGCAGCTCTAACAGGGGGCTGATGGGGAACTATGGCTACACCTTC. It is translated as CASSSNRGLMGNYGYTF. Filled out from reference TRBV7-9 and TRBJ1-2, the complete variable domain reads DTGVSQNPRHKITKRGQNVTFRCDPISEHNRLYWYRQTLGQGPEFLTYFQNEAQLEKSRLLSDRFSAERPKGSFSTLEIQRTEQGDSAMYLCASSSNRGLMGNYGYTFGSGTRLTVV.

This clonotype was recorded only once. The CDR3 nucleotides are TGTGCCAGCAGCTTGGGGACATGGCCGGAAGAGACCCAGTACTTC. Protein: CASSLGTWPEETQYF. The rearrangement uses TRBV5-5 and TRBJ2-5; TRBD1 might be the D (5 bases). The CDR3 spans 15 residues. Per the germline V gene, CDR1 is SGHKS and CDR2 is YYEKEE (reference sequence). Trimming took 0 bases from V and 3 from J, leaving 12 bases between them.

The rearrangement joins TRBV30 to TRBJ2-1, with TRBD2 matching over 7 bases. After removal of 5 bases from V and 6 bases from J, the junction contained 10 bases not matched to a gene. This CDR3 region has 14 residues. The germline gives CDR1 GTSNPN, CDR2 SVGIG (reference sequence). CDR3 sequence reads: CAWVFWGGFNEQFF. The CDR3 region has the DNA TGTGCCTGGGTCTTTTGGGGGGGGTTCAATGAGCAGTTCTTC.

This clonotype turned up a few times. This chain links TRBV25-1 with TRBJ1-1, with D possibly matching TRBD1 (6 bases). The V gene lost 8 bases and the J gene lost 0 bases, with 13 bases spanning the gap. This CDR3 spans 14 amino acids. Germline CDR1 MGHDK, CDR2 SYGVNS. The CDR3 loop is CASRKGDMNTEAFF. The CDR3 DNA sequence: TGTGCCAGCCGAAAAGGGGACATGAACACTGAAGCTTTCTTT.

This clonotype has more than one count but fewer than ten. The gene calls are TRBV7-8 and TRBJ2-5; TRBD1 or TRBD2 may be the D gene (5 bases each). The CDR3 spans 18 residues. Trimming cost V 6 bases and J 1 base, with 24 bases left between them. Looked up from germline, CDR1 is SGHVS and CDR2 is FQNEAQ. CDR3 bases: TGTGCCAGCAGTACCCAAGTCCGGGACCCTGACCCCCAAGAGACCCAGTACTTC. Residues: CASSTQVRDPDPQETQYF.

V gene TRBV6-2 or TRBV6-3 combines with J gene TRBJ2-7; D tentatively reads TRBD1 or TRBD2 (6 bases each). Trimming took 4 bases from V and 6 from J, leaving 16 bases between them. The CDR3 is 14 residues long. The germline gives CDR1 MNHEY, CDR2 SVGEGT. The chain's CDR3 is CASSWGAGTSEQYF. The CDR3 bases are TGTGCCAGCAGTTGGGGGGCAGGGACGAGCGAGCAGTACTTC.

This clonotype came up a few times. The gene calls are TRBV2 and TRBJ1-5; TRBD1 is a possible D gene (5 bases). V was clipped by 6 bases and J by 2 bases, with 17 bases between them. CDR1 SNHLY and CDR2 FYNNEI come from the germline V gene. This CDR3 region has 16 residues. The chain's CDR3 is CASRGRVGRGNQPQHF. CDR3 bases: TGTGCCAGCAGGGGACGTGTGGGAAGAGGCAATCAGCCCCAGCATTTT.

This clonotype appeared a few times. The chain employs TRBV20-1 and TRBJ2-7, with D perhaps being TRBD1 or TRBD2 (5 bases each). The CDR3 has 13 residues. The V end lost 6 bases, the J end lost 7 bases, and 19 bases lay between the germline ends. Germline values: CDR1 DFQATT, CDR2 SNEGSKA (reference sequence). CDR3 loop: CSAVPGRAREQYF. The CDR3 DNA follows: TGCAGTGCGGTACCGGGACGGGCGAGAGAGCAGTACTTC.